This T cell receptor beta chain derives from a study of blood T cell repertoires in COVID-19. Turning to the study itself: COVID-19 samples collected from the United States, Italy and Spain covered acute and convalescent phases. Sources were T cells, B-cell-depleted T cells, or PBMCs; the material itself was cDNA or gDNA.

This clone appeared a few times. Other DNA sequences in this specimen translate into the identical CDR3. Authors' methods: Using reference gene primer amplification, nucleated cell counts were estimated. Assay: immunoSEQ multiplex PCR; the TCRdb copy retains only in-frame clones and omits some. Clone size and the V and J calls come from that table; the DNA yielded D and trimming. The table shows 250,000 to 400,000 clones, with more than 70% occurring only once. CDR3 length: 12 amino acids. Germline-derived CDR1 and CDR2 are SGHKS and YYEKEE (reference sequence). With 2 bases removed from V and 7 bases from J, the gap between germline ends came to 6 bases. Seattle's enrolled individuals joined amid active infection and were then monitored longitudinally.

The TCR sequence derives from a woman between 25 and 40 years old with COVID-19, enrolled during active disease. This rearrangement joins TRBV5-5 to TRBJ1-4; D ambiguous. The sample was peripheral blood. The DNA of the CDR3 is TGTGCCAGCAGCTTAGCTGGTGAAAAACTGTTTTTT. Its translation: CASSLAGEKLFF.